Listed below are T cell receptor beta chains from one sample, sequenced in a study of T cells after yellow fever vaccination. TCRdb redid the calling of the 5' RACE reads with MiXCR, one entry per CDR3 protein. Of some 350,000 distinct CDR3 sequences listed, around 4.1% were seen once; the top ten hold 20% to 25%. The sample was PBMCs, taken 5 days after the yellow fever booster vaccination. The receptors here all came from a man aged 18 to 29 who received the YFV17D yellow fever vaccine. The CDR3 runs from the conserved cysteine through the conserved F or W. A D gene is named only where the DNA matches it firmly. Size is stated for part of the rows, as once, few or many counts, or as a class when the clone is expanded.

V: TRBV7-3
D: -
J: TRBJ1-5
size: few
CDR3: CASSLGAYQPQHF
DNA: TGTGCCAGCAGCTTAGGAGCGTATCAGCCCCAGCATTTT

V: TRBV12-3/TRBV12-4
D: -
J: TRBJ2-1
size: -
CDR3: CASNNPGAVEQFF
DNA: TGTGCCAGCAACAACCCCGGGGCGGTTGAGCAGTTCTTC

V: TRBV6-5
D: -
J: TRBJ1-5
size: -
CDR3: CASSYAPQLWEPQHF
DNA: TGTGCCAGCAGTTACGCCCCACAACTTTGGGAGCCCCAGCATTTT

V: TRBV7-9
D: TRBD1
J: TRBJ1-1
size: few
CDR3: CASSETGSRAEAFF
DNA: TGTGCCAGCAGCGAGACAGGGAGTAGGGCTGAAGCTTTCTTT

V: TRBV7-3
D: -
J: TRBJ1-1
size: -
CDR3: CASSRQRNTEAFF
DNA: TGTGCCAGCAGCCGACAGAGGAACACTGAAGCTTTCTTT

V: TRBV6-5
D: TRBD1
J: TRBJ2-1
size: -
CDR3: CASSYGGGTGNEQFF
DNA: TGTGCCAGCAGTTACGGTGGGGGGACAGGGAATGAGCAGTTCTTC

V: TRBV7-2
D: TRBD1
J: TRBJ2-7
size: many
CDR3: CASSLARGLSYEQYF
DNA: TGTGCCAGCAGCTTAGCCAGGGGGCTATCCTACGAGCAGTACTTC

V: TRBV11-3
D: TRBD2
J: TRBJ2-5
size: many
CDR3: CASSPGLLEGETQYF
DNA: TGTGCCAGCAGCCCGGGACTACTCGAGGGTGAGACCCAGTACTTC

V: TRBV7-2
D: -
J: TRBJ2-3
size: -
CDR3: CASSLHGATRTDTQYF
DNA: TGTGCCAGCAGCTTGCATGGGGCTACTAGGACAGATACGCAGTATTTT

V: TRBV9
D: -
J: TRBJ1-2
size: -
CDR3: CASSATTANYGYTF
DNA: TGTGCCAGCAGCGCAACGACGGCCAACTATGGCTACACCTTC

V: TRBV7-9
D: -
J: TRBJ1-4
size: few
CDR3: CASSPVANEKLFF
DNA: TGTGCCAGCAGCCCGGTGGCTAATGAAAAACTGTTTTTT

V: TRBV25-1
D: -
J: TRBJ1-4
size: many
CDR3: CASPTPGWNEKLFF
DNA: TGTGCCAGCCCGACCCCAGGATGGAATGAAAAACTGTTTTTT

V: TRBV5-1
D: -
J: TRBJ1-4
size: few
CDR3: CASSEGDRRNEKLFF
DNA: TGCGCCAGCAGCGAGGGGGACCGTCGTAATGAAAAACTGTTTTTT

V: TRBV20-1
D: TRBD2
J: TRBJ2-5
size: many
CDR3: CSAGRGQETQYF
DNA: TGCAGTGCTGGGAGGGGTCAAGAGACCCAGTACTTC

V: TRBV18
D: -
J: TRBJ2-7
size: many
CDR3: CASSSGTTYEQYF
DNA: TGTGCCAGCTCCTCCGGGACAACCTACGAGCAGTACTTC

V: TRBV10-3
D: -
J: TRBJ1-5
size: few
CDR3: CATWDASSNQPQHF
DNA: TGTGCCACCTGGGACGCCTCGAGCAATCAGCCCCAGCATTTT

V: TRBV5-1
D: -
J: TRBJ1-2
size: few
CDR3: CASSLPTDFNYGYTF
DNA: TGCGCCAGCAGCTTGCCGACAGATTTTAACTATGGCTACACCTTC